This T cell receptor beta chain was profiled in a study of OX40 agonist ivuxolimab in advanced cancers. Overall study context: The patients' treatment was ivuxolimab, an agonistic anti-OX40 (CD134) antibody. The dose of intravenous ivuxolimab that patients received every 2 weeks ranged from 0.01 to 10 mg/kg.

Regarding this clone: Its specificity is unknown.

Findings and limits, study-wide: Low clonal expansion, among the lowest seen, marked partial responders at 0.1-3.0 mg/kg.

Clones were sequenced by immunoSEQ multiplex PCR, and TCRdb holds only the in-frame ones, with some missing. The sample carries more than 65,000 clones, around 89% recorded once. CDR1 SGHTA and CDR2 FQGTGA come from the germline V gene. The CDR3 runs to 17 residues. V lost 4 bases to trimming and J lost 1 base, with 19 bases between them. The chain links TRBV7-3 to TRBJ1-1, with a weak D call TRBD1 (5 bases). The sample was CD4+ or CD8+ T cells sorted from blood, taken in a trial of the OX40 agonist ivuxolimab. The sequence derives from an adult with an advanced solid tumor such as melanoma, head and neck, liver or kidney cancer. In DNA form, the CDR3 reads TGTGCCAGCAGCTCGAACCACCGGGACCCTAAGAACACTGAAGCTTTCTTT. This encodes CASSSNHRDPKNTEAFF.